These T cell receptor beta chains were read from a single sample in a study of graft-versus-host responses after intestinal transplantation. The protocol was immunoSEQ multiplex PCR, while the TCRdb copy is restricted to in-frame clones and leaves out a portion. Of 9,000 to 10,000 clones listed, about 32% are singletons. This sample comprised alloreactive CD4+ T cells from a mixed lymphocyte reaction culture, obtained before intestinal transplant. Receptors originate from a human patient who received an intestinal transplant. Each CDR3 is given with its conserved first and last residue. The D gene is left open where the match is weak. Expanded clones are given a class, and other clones once, few, many or no size at all.

j_gene: TRBJ2-1
d_gene: TRBD2
abundance: .
v_gene: TRBV6-5
CDR3nt: TGTGCCAGCAGTGCCGGGACTAGGGCTGTCAATGAGCAGTTCTTC
CDR3aa: CASSAGTRAVNEQFF

j_gene: TRBJ2-1
d_gene: TRBD2
abundance: few
v_gene: TRBV7-9
CDR3nt: TGTGCCAGCAGCGGGACTAGACCAGGAGGGGAGCAGTTCTTC
CDR3aa: CASSGTRPGGEQFF

j_gene: TRBJ2-7
d_gene: TRBD2
abundance: .
v_gene: TRBV2
CDR3nt: TGTGCCAGCAGTTACGGGGCTAGCGGGGAGCAGTACTTC
CDR3aa: CASSYGASGEQYF

j_gene: TRBJ2-2
d_gene: .
abundance: medium-sized
v_gene: TRBV6-1
CDR3nt: TGTGCCAGCAGTGAACCAGTGGGAAACACCGGGGAGCTGTTTTTT
CDR3aa: CASSEPVGNTGELFF

j_gene: TRBJ2-7
d_gene: TRBD1
abundance: few
v_gene: TRBV27
CDR3nt: TGTGCCAGCAGCCCACGGTGGGGACAGGTGAACTACGAGCAGTACTTC
CDR3aa: CASSPRWGQVNYEQYF

j_gene: TRBJ2-7
d_gene: TRBD2
abundance: many
v_gene: TRBV27
CDR3nt: TGTGCCAGCAGTTTACTAGCGGAACCCTACGAGCAGTACTTC
CDR3aa: CASSLLAEPYEQYF

j_gene: TRBJ2-1
d_gene: .
abundance: .
v_gene: TRBV7-9
CDR3nt: TGTGCCAGCAGCTTGGGCTTCAGCTCCTACAATGAGCAGTTCTTC
CDR3aa: CASSLGFSSYNEQFF

j_gene: TRBJ1-1
d_gene: .
abundance: .
v_gene: TRBV2
CDR3nt: TGTGCCAGCAGCCACCGGGCTGACATGAACACTGAAGCTTTCTTT
CDR3aa: CASSHRADMNTEAFF

j_gene: TRBJ2-7
d_gene: TRBD1
abundance: few
v_gene: TRBV4-2
CDR3nt: TGTGCCAGCAGCCCCTCTGGGCAGGGGGCCTACGAGCAGTACTTC
CDR3aa: CASSPSGQGAYEQYF

j_gene: TRBJ1-1
d_gene: .
abundance: few
v_gene: TRBV9
CDR3nt: TGTGCCAGCAGCAGATATGGCACTGAAGCTTTCTTT
CDR3aa: CASSRYGTEAFF

j_gene: TRBJ2-7
d_gene: .
abundance: few
v_gene: TRBV7-3
CDR3nt: TGTGCCAGCAGCTTAGTTGCTAGCGCCTACGAGCAGTACTTC
CDR3aa: CASSLVASAYEQYF

j_gene: TRBJ2-1
d_gene: .
abundance: .
v_gene: TRBV7-9
CDR3nt: TGTGCCAGCACAGTTACCCCTAGCGCCCAACGAAATGAGCAGTTCTTC
CDR3aa: CASTVTPSAQRNEQFF